The 30 T cell receptor beta chains below all came from one sample that was sequenced in a study of blood T cell repertoires in COVID-19. Sequencing was performed with immunoSEQ multiplex PCR; in TCRdb, only in-frame clones are kept and a portion is missing. Among around 54,000 clones listed, almost 80% were seen once. Sample: PBMCs or T cells enriched from blood (not recorded which). These receptors came from a woman in her forties or fifties with acute COVID-19.

The V call is TRBV6-2 or TRBV6-3, the J call TRBJ1-1; 9 nucleotides align to TRBD1. Germline CDR1 is MNHEY and CDR2 is SVGEGT. The CDR3 is made up of 15 amino acids. The ends lost 5 bases at V and 4 bases at J; junction bases unmatched: 8. The CDR3 spells CASSPDRGGTTEAFF. CDR3 bases: TGTGCCAGCAGTCCGGACAGGGGAGGAACCACTGAAGCTTTCTTT.

The chain carries TRBV6-5 and TRBJ1-3; no clear D. The CDR3 has 13 residues. In germline, CDR1 is MNHEY, CDR2 SVGAGI. V was cut by 7 bases and J by 4 bases, with 11 bases left in between. The CDR3, as DNA: TGTGCCAGCACCCCAACAGCCGGAAACACCATATATTTT. Amino acids: CASTPTAGNTIYF.

This rearrangement joins TRBV5-1 to TRBJ2-7, with 8 bases lining up with TRBD1. Germline CDR1 is SGHRS and CDR2 is YFSETQ. This CDR3 is built from 15 residues. V lost 1 base to trimming and J lost 4 bases; unmatched junction nucleotides: 7. The CDR3 sequence is CASSLMDRVRYEQYF. The CDR3 bases are TGCGCCAGCAGCTTGATGGACAGGGTACGATACGAGCAGTACTTC.

The chain carries TRBV28 and TRBJ2-7; 14 nucleotides align to TRBD2. The V and J ends lost 6 bases and 5 bases, in that order; junction bases with no gene match: 9. Germline V gene data show CDR1 as MDHEN and CDR2 as SYDVKM. This CDR3 is 16 amino acids long. CDR3 nucleotide sequence: TGTGCCAGCAGGCTACTGGGACTAGCGGGGGACGACGAGCAGTACTTC. This codes for CASRLLGLAGDDEQYF.

The V gene is TRBV7-9, the J gene TRBJ1-2, with D possibly TRBD1 on 6 matching bases. V lost 4 bases and J lost 7, with 16 bases in between. CDR3 length: 14 amino acids. Germline values: CDR1 SEHNR, CDR2 FQNEAQ (reference sequence). CDR3 in DNA: TGTGCCAGCAGCTCCTTACAGGGCAGGGGTGGCTACACCTTC. Protein product: CASSSLQGRGGYTF.

This clone came up once. The chain has TRBV5-6 and TRBJ1-6; 9 bases map to TRBD1. The length of the CDR3 is 14 residues. The germline gives CDR1 SGHDT, CDR2 YYEEEE. Unmatched junction bases numbered 3, after V lost 4 bases and J lost 7 bases. DNA of the CDR3: TGTGCCAGCAGCGCGGGACAGGGAAATTCACCCCTCCACTTT. Protein sequence: CASSAGQGNSPLHF.

Concerning this clone itself: One junction end does not reproduce the germline sequence, and a read error may be involved. The J gene is TRBJ1-5, the V gene TRBV27; D is possibly TRBD1 (6 bases). This CDR3 has 12 residues. Germline V gives CDR1 MNHEY, CDR2 SMNVEV (reference sequence). CDR3 in amino acids: CAIFHPGQISDF. The CDR3 nucleotides are TGTGCCATCTTCCACCCGGGACAAATTTCGGATTTT.

The chain recombines TRBV5-4 with TRBJ2-3; 7 nucleotides agree with TRBD2. Germline V gene sequence: CDR1 SGHNT, CDR2 YYREEE (reference sequence). This CDR3 is built from 17 residues. J was trimmed by 3 bases and V by 4 bases; bases with no gene match: 14. The CDR3 DNA reads as TGTGCCAGCAGCGGCGCCGAGCGGGGTGCCAGGACAGATACGCAGTATTTT. Translated, it gives CASSGAERGARTDTQYF.

The V call is TRBV11-3, the J call TRBJ2-5, with 10 bases that match TRBD2. The CDR3 consists of 17 residues. The germline CDR1 and CDR2 sequences are SGHNT and YENEEA. J lost 3 bases, V lost 1 base, and 8 bases had no gene match. For the CDR3, the DNA is TGTGCCAGCAGCTTAGTATCTAGCGGGGGCACAAAAGAGACCCAGTACTTC. Protein product: CASSLVSSGGTKETQYF. Full variable domain (rest looked up from reference TRBV11-3 and TRBJ2-5): EAGVVQSPRYKIIEKKQPVAFWCNPISGHNTLYWYLQNLGQGPELLIRYENEEAVDDSQLPKDRFSAERLKGVDSTLKIQPAELGDSAVYLCASSLVSSGGTKETQYFGPGTRLLVL.

The chain employs TRBV5-5 and TRBJ1-5, with 7 bases fitting TRBD1. Germline CDR1 is SGHKS and CDR2 is YYEKEE (reference sequence). V was clipped by 2 bases and J by 3 bases; unmatched bases: 5. This CDR3 contains 15 residues. CDR3 protein: CASSLGDRDNQPQHF. The CDR3 bases are TGTGCCAGCAGCTTAGGAGACAGGGACAATCAGCCCCAGCATTTT.

The chain recombines TRBV10-3 with TRBJ2-5, with 8 bases lining up with TRBD1. CDR1 and CDR2 (germline): ENHRY, SYGVKD. Trimming cost V 0 bases and J 5 bases; bases outside gene matches: 5. The CDR3 loop spans 15 amino acids. In DNA form, the CDR3 reads TGTGCCATCAGTGAGTCGCAGGGGGCTACGGAGACCCAGTACTTC. Protein product: CAISESQGATETQYF.

The chain carries TRBV7-8 and TRBJ2-2, with D perhaps TRBD1 (6 bases). The germline V gene has CDR1 SGHVS and CDR2 FQNEAQ. Trimming pared 0 bases from V and 7 bases from J, leaving 15 bases between. CDR3 length equals 16 residues. The CDR3 loop reads CASSLASLGAVGELFF. The CDR3 DNA reads TGTGCCAGCAGCTTAGCGTCTCTGGGGGCGGTCGGGGAGCTGTTTTTT. Based on the CDR3 plus reference TRBV7-8 and TRBJ2-2, the full variable domain is GAGVSQSPRYKVAKRGQDVALRCDPISGHVSLFWYQQALGQGPEFLTYFQNEAQLDKSGLPSDRFFAERPEGSVSTLKIQRTQQEDSAVYLCASSLASLGAVGELFFGEGSRLTVL.

This clone was counted a few times. This chain uses TRBV4-1 with TRBJ1-2; 7 nucleotides line up with TRBD1. The V gene end was trimmed by 4 bases and the J gene end by 6 bases; junction bases not matched to a gene: 20. Germline lookup yields CDR1 MGHRA and CDR2 YSYEKL. The CDR3 length is 18 residues. The CDR3 loop is CASSLRMPRGSGFDGYTF. DNA for the CDR3: TGCGCCAGCAGCCTCCGAATGCCCAGGGGGTCTGGTTTCGATGGCTACACCTTC.

This clone has only one observation. The chain links TRBV4-1 to TRBJ2-4; 7 positions match TRBD1. V trimming: 0 bases; J trimming: 0 bases; junction bases outside the gene matches: 5. Germline CDR1 and CDR2: MGHRA and YSYEKL. This CDR3 is built from 17 residues. The CDR3 sequence is CASSQDGTAGAKNIQYF. The CDR3 region has the DNA TGCGCCAGCAGCCAAGATGGGACAGCCGGAGCCAAAAACATTCAGTACTTC.

Here the CDR3 reads CASSSRQGTYYGYTF. CDR3 DNA: TGTGCCAGCAGTTCCCGACAGGGAACCTACTATGGCTACACCTTC. This rearrangement joins TRBV27 to TRBJ1-2, with 7 bases identical to TRBD1. Germline-derived CDR1 and CDR2 are MNHEY and SMNVEV (reference sequence). With V trimmed by 4 bases and J by 3 bases, 8 bases remained unmatched. The CDR3 is made up of 15 amino acids.

This chain connects TRBV4-1 to TRBJ1-2, with 12 bases matching TRBD1. V lost 0 bases to trimming and J lost 8 bases; unmatched junction nucleotides: 4. CDR1 and CDR2 (germline): MGHRA, YSYEKL. The CDR3 sequence is 15 residues long. CDR3 coding DNA: TGCGCCAGCAGCCAAGAAGGGACAGGGGGCGGAGGCTACACCTTC. This gives the protein CASSQEGTGGGGYTF.

The rearrangement links TRBV7-8 to TRBJ2-1, with TRBD1 as a possible D gene (5 bases). Looked up from germline, CDR1 is SGHVS and CDR2 is FQNEAQ. V was shortened by 7 bases and J by 0 bases, with 13 bases between the two germline ends. CDR3 length: 15 amino acids. The CDR3 sequence is CASNLRGSSYNEQFF. CDR3 nucleotide sequence: TGTGCCAGCAACCTAAGGGGTAGCTCCTACAATGAGCAGTTCTTC.

This clone was observed once. The V gene is TRBV24-1, the J gene TRBJ1-1, with a tentative D call TRBD1 (6 bases). Trimming took 3 bases from V and 7 from J, leaving 8 bases between them. The CDR3 is 12 residues long. Germline V gives CDR1 KGHDR, CDR2 SFDVKD. The CDR3 here is CATSDGQREAFF. CDR3 bases: TGTGCCACCAGTGATGGACAGCGTGAAGCTTTCTTT.

V is TRBV7-6 and J is TRBJ1-4; D is possibly TRBD1 (5 bases). This CDR3 region has 14 residues. Germline V gene sequence: CDR1 SGHVS, CDR2 FNYEAQ. V lost 1 base and J 7 bases, leaving 10 bases between the germline ends. Here the CDR3 DNA reads TGTGCCAGCAGCTTAGGGTCAGGGATTGAAAAACTGTTTTTT. Its protein is CASSLGSGIEKLFF.

V and J are TRBV27 and TRBJ2-1; tentatively, D is TRBD1 (6 bases). V was pared by 2 bases and J by 0 bases, with 14 bases between. Germline assignment: CDR1 MNHEY and CDR2 SMNVEV (reference sequence). This CDR3 is built from 17 residues. CDR3 in amino acids: CASSLEGVTSSYNEQFF. CDR3 sequence (DNA): TGTGCCAGCAGTTTAGAGGGGGTGACGAGCTCCTACAATGAGCAGTTCTTC.

The chain combines TRBV15 with TRBJ1-3; perhaps TRBD1 as D (6 bases). From germline, CDR1 is LNHNV and CDR2 YYDKDF (reference sequence). Trimming removed 11 bases from V and 4 bases from J, with 18 bases in between. The length of the CDR3 is 14 residues. The CDR3 loop reads CAASTGSGGNTIYF. The CDR3 DNA reads as TGTGCCGCCTCTACAGGGTCGGGGGGAAACACCATATATTTT.

The rearrangement uses TRBV19 and TRBJ1-1, with TRBD1 as a possible D gene (5 bases). V lost 6 bases, J lost 6 bases, and 20 bases lay in between. Germline CDR1 and CDR2: LNHDA and SQIVND (reference sequence). The CDR3 consists of 15 residues. The CDR3, as DNA: TGTGCCAGTAGAACCACAGGCTCCGGAAACTCTGAAGCTTTCTTT. It translates to CASRTTGSGNSEAFF.

The count of this clone is one. The chain employs TRBV11-3 and TRBJ1-1, with D perhaps TRBD1 (5 bases). This CDR3 has 13 amino acids. Germline V lookup: CDR1 SGHNT, CDR2 YENEEA. With 2 bases removed from V and 4 bases from J, the gap between germline ends came to 8 bases. In DNA form, the CDR3 reads TGTGCCAGCAGCTTATACGGGGGCACTGAAGCTTTCTTT. Translated, it gives CASSLYGGTEAFF.

This clone was seen a single time. The sample carries other DNA sequences with the same CDR3. The chain couples TRBV5-1 to TRBJ1-2, with a weak D call TRBD1 (5 bases). The V end lost 0 bases, the J end lost 2 bases, and 11 bases lay between the germline ends. From germline, CDR1 is SGHRS and CDR2 YFSETQ. The CDR3 loop spans 15 amino acids. The CDR3 nucleotides are TGCGCCAGCAGCTTGGCCGGTGGGGGGAACTATGGCTACACCTTC. Amino acid sequence: CASSLAGGGNYGYTF.

The chain is built from TRBV4-2 and TRBJ1-3, with D tentatively TRBD1 (5 bases). The CDR3 length is 16 residues. Looked up from germline, CDR1 is LGHNA and CDR2 is YNFKEQ. V gave up 4 bases and J gave up 0 bases, with 13 bases separating them. CDR3 protein: CASSPGRDGSGNTIYF. CDR3 DNA sequence: TGTGCCAGCAGCCCTGGGCGGGACGGCTCTGGAAACACCATATATTTT.

The chain couples TRBV4-1 to TRBJ2-5, with 9 nucleotides matching TRBD2. The CDR3 runs to 16 residues. V trimming: 1 base; J trimming: 1 base; junction bases outside the gene matches: 4. Germline CDR1 reads MGHRA; CDR2 reads YSYEKL. DNA of the CDR3: TGCGCCAGCAGCCAAGTTCTAGCGGGGATCCAAGAGACCCAGTACTTC. The encoded protein is CASSQVLAGIQETQYF.

V usage is TRBV12-3 or TRBV12-4 and J usage is TRBJ2-3; TRBD2 is a possible D gene (5 bases). This CDR3 has 13 residues. The V end was cut by 10 bases, the J end by 1 base, with 12 bases between. In nucleotides, the CDR3 is TGTGCCACCGGACTGTTTGGCACAGATACGCAGTATTTT. Translation: CATGLFGTDTQYF.

V gene TRBV25-1 combines with J gene TRBJ1-4; 9 nucleotides align to TRBD1. CDR1 and CDR2 (germline): MGHDK, SYGVNS. Trimming took 9 bases from V and 4 from J; bases not matched to a gene: 3. CDR3 size: 13 residues. The CDR3 DNA follows: TGTGCCAGGATGACAGGGGGTAATGAAAAACTGTTTTTT. It encodes CARMTGGNEKLFF.

The V call is TRBV6-5, the J call TRBJ1-2; TRBD1 matches at 11 bases. CDR1 and CDR2 from the germline V gene are MNHEY and SVGAGI. The CDR3 is 15 amino acids. V lost 4 bases to trimming and J lost 3 bases; unmatched junction nucleotides: 4. The CDR3 loop reads CASSSGTGGYYGYTF. Here the CDR3 DNA reads TGTGCCAGCAGTTCGGGGACAGGGGGATACTATGGCTACACCTTC.

The V call is TRBV27, the J call TRBJ2-7; 8 nucleotides agree with TRBD1. Germline CDR1 is MNHEY and CDR2 is SMNVEV (reference sequence). CDR3 length: 14 residues. J gave up 5 bases and V 7 bases, and 10 bases lay outside the gene matches. The CDR3 bases are TGTGCCAGCACCCCCACAGGGGGATACGACGAGCAGTACTTC. Residues: CASTPTGGYDEQYF.